Following are 30 T cell receptor beta chains from one sample sequenced in a study of PD-1 blockade in classical Hodgkin lymphoma. The data were produced by immunoSEQ multiplex PCR, yet TCRdb's version contains in-frame clones alone and is incomplete. The sample carries under 9,000 clones, about four fifths recorded once. Documented time point: cycle 4 day 1 (C4D1), after more than five weeks of nivolumab. Each patient experienced a relapse that followed autologous stem cell transplantation, and brentuximab vedotin exposure varied. Magnetic negative selection, applied to thawed PBMCs, was used to isolate the CD8+ T cells. Sample: CD8+ T cells from blood, taken before the fourth cycle of nivolumab. These TCRs come from a human donor with classical Hodgkin lymphoma.

The V and J genes are TRBV4-1 and TRBJ1-5; no clear D. Germline CDR1 and CDR2: MGHRA and YSYEKL. The CDR3 is 17 amino acids. Trimming removed 1 base at V and 0 bases at J, with 13 bases between. The CDR3 reads CASSQVRVQYSNQPQHF. The CDR3 DNA reads as TGCGCCAGCAGCCAAGTGAGGGTTCAGTATAGCAATCAGCCCCAGCATTTT.

The chain joins TRBV25-1 to TRBJ2-7; D tentatively fits TRBD1 or TRBD2 (5 bases each). This CDR3 contains 13 residues. Germline V gene sequence: CDR1 MGHDK, CDR2 SYGVNS. V lost 8 bases and J lost 4, with 15 bases in between. The CDR3 is CASGGRVLYEQYF. The CDR3 coding sequence is TGTGCCAGCGGGGGAAGGGTTCTATACGAGCAGTACTTC.

V usage is TRBV5-1 and J usage is TRBJ1-1, with D unresolved. Trimming took 5 bases from V and 0 from J, leaving 11 bases between them. CDR1 is SGHRS, CDR2 YFSETQ, per germline. The CDR3 totals 14 residues. The CDR3: CASRMSLLNTEAFF. The CDR3 bases are TGCGCCAGCAGAATGTCCCTCTTGAACACTGAAGCTTTCTTT. Combining the CDR3 with reference TRBV5-1 and TRBJ1-1 gives the whole variable domain KAGVTQTPRYLIKTRGQQVTLSCSPISGHRSVSWYQQTPGQGLQFLFEYFSETQRNKGNFPGRFSGRQFSNSRSEMNVSTLELGDSALYLCASRMSLLNTEAFFGQGTRLTVV.

This clone was picked up one time. J is TRBJ1-2 and V is TRBV6-5; D call uncertain. This CDR3 spans 12 amino acids. V lost 6 bases, J lost 3 bases, and 8 bases lay in between. Germline-derived CDR1 and CDR2 are MNHEY and SVGAGI. In DNA form, the CDR3 reads TGTGCCAGCAGCAGTGGAGACTATGGCTACACCTTC. Residues: CASSSGDYGYTF.

The genes are TRBV4-1 and TRBJ2-3; no clear D gene. The V end was cut by 1 base, the J end by 2 bases, with 10 bases between. The germline gives CDR1 MGHRA, CDR2 YSYEKL. CDR3 length: 15 residues. CDR3 sequence (DNA): TGCGCCAGCAGCCAAGTGAAGCGCGACACAGATACGCAGTATTTT. Translation: CASSQVKRDTDTQYF.

In DNA, the CDR3 is TGTGCCAGTAGTATAGGAGCAGGGACTGAAGCTTTCTTT. It translates to CASSIGAGTEAFF. The rearrangement links TRBV19 to TRBJ1-1, with D possibly TRBD1 on 5 matching bases. CDR3 length equals 13 residues. The V and J ends lost 1 base and 5 bases respectively, with 8 bases between them. Germline lookup yields CDR1 LNHDA and CDR2 SQIVND (reference sequence).

The chain is built from TRBV19 and TRBJ1-1; D ambiguous. V was cut by 5 bases and J by 1 base, with 23 bases left in between. Germline values: CDR1 LNHDA, CDR2 SQIVND (reference sequence). The CDR3 is made up of 18 amino acids. The CDR3 DNA is TGTGCCAGTAGTCCCTACTCAGTCCTCCCAGGCACGAACACTGAAGCTTTCTTT. Translating gives CASSPYSVLPGTNTEAFF.

The chain couples TRBV23-1 to TRBJ2-7; TRBD1 might be the D (6 bases). TRBV23-1 is filed as an ORF, its function uncertain. V lost 3 bases and J 5 bases, leaving 23 bases between the germline ends. CDR3 length: 17 residues. CDR3 loop: CASSHDQYRDRQHEQYF. Written as DNA, the CDR3 is TGCGCCAGCAGTCATGACCAATACCGAGACAGGCAACACGAGCAGTACTTC.

In nucleotides, the CDR3 is TGCGCCAGCAGTGAGTCGTGGCTAGCGGGGGCTCGGGAGACCCAGTACTTC. Translating it yields CASSESWLAGARETQYF. The chain combines TRBV10-2 with TRBJ2-5; 10 positions match TRBD2. The CDR3 runs 17 residues. The germline V gene encodes CDR1 WSHSY and CDR2 SAAADI. With V trimmed by 0 bases and J by 5 bases, 9 bases remained unmatched.

V gene TRBV11-1 combines with J gene TRBJ2-6, with D perhaps matching TRBD1 (6 bases). V was cut by 5 bases and J by 0 bases, with 11 bases left in between. CDR3 length: 16 residues. Germline CDR1 and CDR2: SGHAT and FQDESV (reference sequence). CDR3 nucleotide sequence: TGTGCCAGCAGCGTCCGGGACAACTCTGGGGCCAACGTCCTGACTTTC. It codes for CASSVRDNSGANVLTF.

The V gene is TRBV7-9, the J gene TRBJ1-5; the D gene is possibly TRBD1 (6 bases). The length of the CDR3 is 16 residues. V was shortened by 2 bases and J by 3 bases, with 14 bases between the two germline ends. CDR1 is SEHNR and CDR2 is FQNEAQ in the germline V gene (reference sequence). Here the CDR3 reads CASSLSTWGPNQPQHF. The DNA of the CDR3 is TGTGCCAGCAGCTTATCCACCTGGGGGCCCAATCAGCCCCAGCATTTT.

V usage is TRBV7-9 and J usage is TRBJ1-3; TRBD1 agrees at 8 bases. CDR3 length: 17 residues. Germline lookup yields CDR1 SEHNR and CDR2 FQNEAQ (reference sequence). Losses at the gene ends were 5 bases for V and 0 bases for J; bases not matched to a gene: 9. The DNA for the CDR3 is TGTGCCAGCAGCCCATCGACAGGGGCGAGCTCTGGAAACACCATATATTTT. Translated, it gives CASSPSTGASSGNTIYF. Variable domain in full (rest from reference TRBV7-9 and TRBJ1-3): DTGVSQNPRHKITKRGQNVTFRCDPISEHNRLYWYRQTLGQGPEFLTYFQNEAQLEKSRLLSDRFSAERPKGSFSTLEIQRTEQGDSAMYLCASSPSTGASSGNTIYFGEGSWLTVV.

V usage is TRBV29-1 and J usage is TRBJ1-3, with D uncertain. Germline CDR1 SQVTM, CDR2 ANQGSEA. The CDR3 has 15 residues. Trimming took off 0 bases at V and 6 bases at J, with 15 bases between the two ends. The CDR3 DNA sequence: TGCAGCGTTGAAGATCCCGAAGACAACCAAAACACCATATATTTT. It specifies CSVEDPEDNQNTIYF.

The chain uses TRBV11-2 and TRBJ1-6; D perhaps matches TRBD1 (6 bases). The CDR3 is 15 amino acids. Per germline, CDR1 SGHAT and CDR2 FQNNGV. Trimming took 5 bases from V and 6 from J, leaving 14 bases between them. The chain's CDR3 is CASSPTGKSNSPLHF. Here the CDR3 DNA reads TGTGCCAGCAGCCCCACAGGGAAATCTAATTCACCCCTCCACTTT. The full variable domain, rest sourced from reference TRBV11-2 and TRBJ1-6, is EAGVAQSPRYKIIEKRQSVAFWCNPISGHATLYWYQQILGQGPKLLIQFQNNGVVDDSQLPKDRFSAERLKGVDSTLKIQPAKLEDSAVYLCASSPTGKSNSPLHFGNGTRLTVT.

CDR3 amino acids: CASSWSTSPSSYNEQFF. The CDR3 bases are TGTGCCAGTAGTTGGTCGACTAGCCCAAGCTCCTACAATGAGCAGTTCTTC. The chain couples TRBV19 to TRBJ2-1, with TRBD2 matching 7 bases. The CDR3 contains 17 residues. The V and J ends lost 5 bases and 0 bases, in that order; junction bases with no gene match: 10. Germline values: CDR1 LNHDA, CDR2 SQIVND (reference sequence).

This rearrangement joins TRBV9 to TRBJ1-1; 8 positions agree with TRBD1. The CDR3 is made up of 15 amino acids. Germline V CDR1 and CDR2: SGDLS, YYNGEE. The junction had 9 bases not matched to a gene; V was cut back by 3 bases and J by 5 bases. This chain's CDR3 is CASSDPQGAITEAFF. The DNA of the CDR3 is TGTGCCAGCAGCGACCCGCAGGGGGCAATAACTGAAGCTTTCTTT.

The chain combines TRBV4-1 with TRBJ2-4; D is undetermined. CDR3 length: 17 residues. Trimming took off 1 base at V and 1 base at J, with 14 bases between the two ends. Germline V gives CDR1 MGHRA, CDR2 YSYEKL. The CDR3 DNA follows: TGCGCCAGCAGCCAAGTGGTACAGCGAGTGGCCAAAAACATTCAGTACTTC. Translated: CASSQVVQRVAKNIQYF.

About this clone: The identical CDR3 is also encoded by other nucleotide sequences in the sample. The chain is built from TRBV28 and TRBJ2-3, with D possibly being TRBD1 (5 bases). Germline V gene sequence: CDR1 MDHEN, CDR2 SYDVKM. CDR3 length equals 14 residues. V lost 3 bases, J lost 3 bases, and 10 bases lay in between. The CDR3, as DNA: TGTGCCAGCAGTTTCGTGGCAGGGACAGATACGCAGTATTTT. Its translation is CASSFVAGTDTQYF.

This clone was picked up a small number of times. The rearrangement joins TRBV10-1 to TRBJ2-7; perhaps TRBD2 as D (5 bases). The V end was cut by 2 bases, the J end by 2 bases, with 7 bases between. The germline gives CDR1 WNHNN, CDR2 SYGVQD (reference sequence). The CDR3 totals 13 residues. The CDR3 DNA reads as TGCGCCAGCAGTGAGGAGGGTACCTACGAGCAGTACTTC. Translation gives CASSEEGTYEQYF.

The V call is TRBV19, the J call TRBJ2-3; D unclear. V was pared by 0 bases and J by 7 bases, with 5 bases between. CDR3 length: 12 residues. CDR1 and CDR2 (germline): LNHDA, SQIVND (reference sequence). CDR3 DNA sequence: TGTGCCAGTAGTATAGAGGGGAATACGCAGTATTTT. It specifies CASSIEGNTQYF.

The chain couples TRBV7-9 to TRBJ2-7; 7 positions match TRBD1. Germline trimming cut 5 bases from V and 2 bases from J; bases unmatched to any gene: 6. CDR1 and CDR2 from the germline V gene are SEHNR and FQNEAQ (reference sequence). This CDR3 has 14 residues. CDR3 region: CASSPTGDTYEQYF. The CDR3 DNA reads TGTGCCAGCAGCCCAACAGGGGACACCTACGAGCAGTACTTC.

The chain carries TRBV7-9 and TRBJ2-3, with TRBD2 as a possible D gene (5 bases). The V end was cut by 5 bases, the J end by 6 bases, with 21 bases between. Germline V gene lookup returns CDR1 SEHNR and CDR2 FQNEAQ (reference sequence). The length of the CDR3 is 16 residues. CDR3 in amino acids: CASSPPDFTLWDTQYF. The DNA for the CDR3 is TGTGCCAGCAGCCCGCCGGACTTTACTCTCTGGGATACGCAGTATTTT.

V usage is TRBV6-1 and J usage is TRBJ2-7; D is perhaps TRBD1 or TRBD2 (5 bases each). Deletions cut 5 bases from V and 4 bases from J, with 15 bases between. The CDR3 runs 14 residues. CDR1 is MNHNS and CDR2 is SASEGT in the germline V gene. The CDR3 reads CASSRDRPGYEQYF. The CDR3 DNA is TGTGCCAGCAGTAGGGACCGTCCCGGGTACGAGCAGTACTTC.

This clone came up once. V and J are TRBV6-5 and TRBJ1-1; D not resolved. Trimming took off 4 bases at V and 0 bases at J, with 9 bases between the two ends. There are 14 residues in the CDR3. CDR1 is MNHEY, CDR2 SVGAGI, per germline. This chain's CDR3 is CASSLDGLNTEAFF. CDR3 sequence (DNA): TGTGCCAGCAGTTTGGACGGATTGAACACTGAAGCTTTCTTT.

The genes are TRBV7-9 and TRBJ2-5, with TRBD1 matching over 9 bases. CDR3 length: 14 amino acids. With V trimmed by 11 bases and J by 2 bases, 9 bases remained unmatched. The germline V gene has CDR1 SEHNR and CDR2 FQNEAQ (reference sequence). Here the CDR3 reads CACGTGIAQETQYF. CDR3 bases: TGTGCCTGCGGGACAGGGATCGCACAAGAGACCCAGTACTTC.

This clone was picked up one time. The CDR3 protein is CASSLVGSTNEKLFF. The CDR3 bases are TGTGCCAGCAGCTTAGTGGGGTCAACTAATGAAAAACTGTTTTTT. V and J are TRBV11-2 and TRBJ1-4, with D unclear. The CDR3 has 15 residues. Per germline, CDR1 SGHAT and CDR2 FQNNGV. Trimming cost V 1 base and J 0 bases, with 6 bases left between them.

The chain combines TRBV30 with TRBJ2-5; D gene uncertain. This CDR3 contains 13 residues. Germline V gives CDR1 GTSNPN, CDR2 SVGIG (reference sequence). V was pared by 0 bases and J by 5 bases, with 10 bases between. In DNA form, the CDR3 reads TGTGCCTGGAGTGTAGACGCGCGTGAGACCCAGTACTTC. It translates to CAWSVDARETQYF.

This rearrangement joins TRBV4-1 to TRBJ2-1, with D possibly matching TRBD1 (7 bases). Trimming removed 6 bases from V and 4 bases from J, with 16 bases in between. Germline CDR1 and CDR2: MGHRA and YSYEKL. CDR3 length: 15 amino acids. CDR3 sequence reads: CASSSGGTAYNEQFF. CDR3 coding DNA: TGCGCCAGCAGTTCAGGGGGGACGGCTTACAATGAGCAGTTCTTC.

This sequence joins TRBV5-4 and TRBJ2-1; TRBD2 aligns across 8 bases. Looked up from germline, CDR1 is SGHNT and CDR2 is YYREEE (reference sequence). V shed 5 bases and J 6 bases; nucleotides not matched to a gene: 10. The CDR3 runs to 15 residues. The CDR3 sequence is CASSHGGALGNEQFF. The CDR3 nucleotides are TGTGCCAGCAGTCACGGGGGGGCCTTGGGCAATGAGCAGTTCTTC.

This chain joins TRBV5-1 and TRBJ2-7; unclear D gene. V gave up 3 bases and J gave up 1 base, with 11 bases separating them. Germline CDR1 reads SGHRS; CDR2 reads YFSETQ. The CDR3 runs to 14 residues. CDR3 DNA sequence: TGCGCCAGCAGCTCACCCTCTTCTTCCTACGAGCAGTACTTC. This sequence encodes CASSSPSSSYEQYF.